This is a list of T cell receptor beta chains from one sample in a study of shared clonotypes between healthy human individuals. The repertoire was sequenced with immunoSEQ multiplex PCR; TCRdb's copy has only in-frame clones and lacks some. The repertoire includes roughly 2.6 million clones, more than 80% of them detected once, and roughly 0.15% sits in the top ten. Sequencing was performed on naive CD4+ T cells sorted from blood. The origin of the receptors is a man aged 18 to 29 in good health. Both conserved end residues are part of each CDR3. A D gene is named only where the DNA matches it firmly. Size tells how often a clone was seen (once, few, many) or the class of an expanded clone, and some rows leave it out.

J gene	clone size	V gene	D gene	CDR3 DNA	CDR3 protein
TRBJ1-3	NA	TRBV5-6	NA	TGTGCCAGCAGCCAACAGGGATCTGGAAACACCATATATTTT	CASSQQGSGNTIYF
TRBJ2-1	NA	TRBV6-6	NA	TGTGCCAGCACCTTTGGGGGGTTCCCCTACAATGAGCAGTTCTTC	CASTFGGFPYNEQFF
TRBJ2-3	NA	TRBV5-1	TRBD1	TGCGCCAGCAGCTTGCAAAGGGGGCGCGTCCTTAGCACAGATACGCAGTATTTT	CASSLQRGRVLSTDTQYF
TRBJ2-4	NA	TRBV28	TRBD2	TGTGCCAGCAGCCCCCGTCCGGCGGGGGGGAAAAACATTCAGTACTTC	CASSPRPAGGKNIQYF
TRBJ2-7	NA	TRBV23-1	NA	TGCGCCAGCAGTCAATCCGGCGCATCAGGTTACGAGCAGTACTTC	CASSQSGASGYEQYF
TRBJ2-2	NA	TRBV4-1	TRBD1	TGCGCCAGCAGCCCACCGGGACAGGGCTTCACCGGGGAGCTGTTTTTT	CASSPPGQGFTGELFF
TRBJ2-1	once	TRBV6-6	NA	TGTGCCAGCAGTCAGGCTTCGGGGAATGAGCAGTTCTTC	CASSQASGNEQFF
TRBJ1-4	NA	TRBV2	NA	TGTGCCAGCACTCTGGACGGTTGGGGTAATGAAAAACTGTTTTTT	CASTLDGWGNEKLFF
TRBJ1-1	NA	TRBV28	NA	TGTGCCAGCAGCTCACTTACGAACACTGAAGCTTTCTTT	CASSSLTNTEAFF
TRBJ2-7	NA	TRBV7-2	TRBD2	TGTGCCAGCAGCCTCGATAGCGGGTCGAGCTCCTACGAGCAGTACTTC	CASSLDSGSSSYEQYF
TRBJ2-3	NA	TRBV19	TRBD2	TGTGCCAGTAGTCTAGCGGGTGTCGCAGATACGCAGTATTTT	CASSLAGVADTQYF
TRBJ2-2	NA	TRBV6-6	NA	TGTGCCAGCAGTTTACTCGGGCCGTCGAACACCGGGGAGCTGTTTTTT	CASSLLGPSNTGELFF
TRBJ2-3	NA	TRBV25-1	NA	TGTGCCAGCAGTGAATTGGAGGGGACGCAGTATTTT	CASSELEGTQYF
TRBJ2-2	NA	TRBV10-3	NA	TGTGCCATCAGTGCCCTGACGAACACCGGGGAGCTGTTTTTT	CAISALTNTGELFF
TRBJ2-2	NA	TRBV11-2	NA	TGTGCCAGCAGCTTAGAGGGGTGGGTTAACACCGGGGAGCTGTTTTTT	CASSLEGWVNTGELFF
TRBJ2-3	NA	TRBV5-1	NA	TGCGCCAGCAAGTCAGGCGATACGCAGTATTTT	CASKSGDTQYF
TRBJ1-5	NA	TRBV28	TRBD1	TGTGCCAGCAGTTACAGACAGGGCATAAGCAATCAGCCCCAGCATTTT	CASSYRQGISNQPQHF
TRBJ2-7	NA	TRBV18	NA	TGTGCCAGCTCACCACTGGCTTTCTCCTACGAGCAGTACTTC	CASSPLAFSYEQYF
TRBJ1-6	NA	TRBV19	TRBD1	TGTGCCAGTAGGACAGGGAGTATTCCTCTTTCACCCCTCCACTTT	CASRTGSIPLSPLHF
TRBJ1-5	NA	TRBV18	NA	TGTGCCAGCTCACCCCACTACGGGGGAGGTAGCAATCAGCCCCAGCATTTT	CASSPHYGGGSNQPQHF
TRBJ2-5	NA	TRBV5-1	NA	TGCGCCAGCAGCCCCCTTATACGACAGGCTACGGAGACCCAGTACTTC	CASSPLIRQATETQYF
TRBJ1-2	NA	TRBV6-5	NA	TGTGCCAGCAGTTACGTTGGCTATGGCTACACCTTC	CASSYVGYGYTF
TRBJ2-1	few	TRBV29-1	TRBD2	TGCAGCGGCGAGCAGCGGGATCGGTCCTACAATGAGCAGTTCTTC	CSGEQRDRSYNEQFF
TRBJ2-7	NA	TRBV6-6	NA	TGTGCCAGCAGTCCCGCAAAAAGAACAGGCTACGAGCAGTACTTC	CASSPAKRTGYEQYF
TRBJ2-7	NA	TRBV7-9	TRBD1	TGTGCCAGCAGCCCCCTGACAGGGGGATTTCTGGTTATGGACGAGCAGTACTTC	CASSPLTGGFLVMDEQYF
TRBJ2-1	NA	TRBV5-1	TRBD2	TGCGCCAGCACCAGGACTAGCGGGAGGGGGAACAATGAGCAGTTCTTC	CASTRTSGRGNNEQFF
TRBJ1-6	NA	TRBV19	NA	TGTGCCAGTAGTGTCGGGACACCGGATAATTCACCCCTCCACTTT	CASSVGTPDNSPLHF
TRBJ2-5	NA	TRBV4-1	TRBD1	TGCGCCAGCAGCCCTTCCTTGGACAGGGAAGGGAGGACCCAGTACTTC	CASSPSLDREGRTQYF
TRBJ1-3	NA	TRBV5-6	TRBD1	TGTGCCAGCAGCTTGGTGGGGGACAGGGACCTCTCTGGAAACACCATATATTTT	CASSLVGDRDLSGNTIYF
TRBJ2-7	NA	TRBV6-5	TRBD2	TGTGCCAGCAGGGGGTCTAGCGGGATATACGAGCAGTACTTC	CASRGSSGIYEQYF
TRBJ1-5	NA	TRBV5-8	TRBD1	TGTGCCAGCAGCCCCGGGACAGGGGGTTATCAGCCCCAGCATTTT	CASSPGTGGYQPQHF
TRBJ1-1	NA	TRBV6-1	NA	TGTGCCAGCAGTGAACGAGGGCCCCTTGAAGCTTTCTTT	CASSERGPLEAFF
TRBJ2-3	NA	TRBV5-4	NA	TGTGCCGGCCGGGACCACGGGAATACGCAGTATTTT	CAGRDHGNTQYF
TRBJ2-5	NA	TRBV6-6	TRBD1	TGTGCCAGCAGTTACTCGACCGGGACAGCACAAGAGACCCAGTACTTC	CASSYSTGTAQETQYF
TRBJ2-3	NA	TRBV6-1	TRBD2	TGTGCCACGGGGGGGGGTAGTTTGGGAAAAGATACGCAGTATTTT	CATGGGSLGKDTQYF
TRBJ2-3	NA	TRBV7-2	NA	TGTGCCAGCAGCTTGCGGGGTATGCACATCGATACGCAGTATTTT	CASSLRGMHIDTQYF
TRBJ2-1	NA	TRBV30	TRBD1	TGTGCCTGGAGCCTCGACAGGGCGAATGAGCAGTTCTTC	CAWSLDRANEQFF
TRBJ1-5	NA	TRBV4-1	NA	TGCGCCAGCAGCCAAGAGGGCCCAGAGACACATAGCAATCAGCCCCAGCATTTT	CASSQEGPETHSNQPQHF
TRBJ1-2	NA	TRBV27	TRBD1	TGTGCCAGCAGTTTATTAACAGGGGGGTTGGATGGCTACACCTTC	CASSLLTGGLDGYTF
TRBJ1-5	NA	TRBV5-1	TRBD1	TGCGCCAGCAGCTTGGGACAGGGTACAGATCCCCAGCATTTT	CASSLGQGTDPQHF
TRBJ2-2	NA	TRBV11-3	NA	TGTGCCAGCAGCTTTCGACCGAACACCGGGGAGCTGTTTTTT	CASSFRPNTGELFF
TRBJ1-2	NA	TRBV5-1	NA	TGCGCCAGCAGCCCGCAACCACAGGCAAACTATGGCTACACCTTC	CASSPQPQANYGYTF
TRBJ2-7	NA	TRBV5-4	NA	TGTGCCAGCAGCTCACCGTACTCCTACGAGCAGTACTTC	CASSSPYSYEQYF
TRBJ2-3	NA	TRBV7-9	NA	TGTGCCAGCAGCCAGAGTACAGATACGCAGTATTTT	CASSQSTDTQYF
TRBJ1-4	NA	TRBV27	TRBD1	TGTGCCAGCAGTTCCTGGGACAGTAATGAAAAACTGTTTTTT	CASSSWDSNEKLFF
TRBJ1-5	NA	TRBV6-4	NA	TGTGCCAGCAGTGAAAAAGAAAATCAGCCCCAGCATTTT	CASSEKENQPQHF
TRBJ2-7	NA	TRBV9	TRBD2	TGTGCCAGCAGCGCCGGGACTAGCACCGGGGACGAGCAGTACTTC	CASSAGTSTGDEQYF
TRBJ1-1	NA	TRBV5-6	NA	TGTGCCAGCAGCTTCCCCCGACAGAAGAGGAACACTGAAGCTTTCTTT	CASSFPRQKRNTEAFF
TRBJ1-5	NA	TRBV6-1	NA	TGTGCCAGCAGTGACCCTCCATCTAATCAGCCCCAGCATTTT	CASSDPPSNQPQHF
TRBJ2-7	few	TRBV7-2	NA	TGTGCCAGCAGCTTAGAGTGGGGTTCCTACGAGCAGTACTTC	CASSLEWGSYEQYF